The rows below give T cell receptor beta chains drawn from one sample of a study of OX40 agonist ivuxolimab in advanced cancers. The table came from immunoSEQ multiplex PCR; TCRdb's copy has only in-frame clones and leaves some out. Here the sample spans tens of thousands of clones, more than 85% being singletons. The specimen was CD4+ or CD8+ T cells sorted from blood, collected in a trial of the OX40 agonist ivuxolimab. These receptors came from an adult with an advanced solid tumor such as melanoma, head and neck, liver or kidney cancer. Each CDR3 is given with its conserved first and last residue. Fields, in order: clone size, D gene, J gene, V gene, CDR3 protein, CDR3 DNA. The D gene is left open where the match is weak. A clone size is listed for some rows: how often the clone was seen (once, few, many), or a class if it is expanded.

>-|-|TRBJ2-3|TRBV30
CAWTGPGDDTQYF
TGTGCCTGGACCGGGCCGGGCGACGATACGCAGTATTTT
>-|-|TRBJ1-2|TRBV13
CASSLERGYYGYTF
TGTGCCAGCAGCCTAGAGAGGGGGTACTATGGCTACACCTTC
>-|-|TRBJ2-2|TRBV7-9
CAPGGGRPGELFF
TGTGCCCCTGGGGGCGGACGACCCGGGGAGCTGTTTTTT
>-|TRBD2|TRBJ2-1|TRBV18
CASYRTSGSFNEQFF
TGTGCCAGCTACCGGACTAGCGGGAGTTTTAATGAGCAGTTCTTC
>-|-|TRBJ1-1|TRBV9
CASSVGSGRGNTEAFF
TGTGCCAGCAGCGTAGGGTCTGGGAGGGGCAACACTGAAGCTTTCTTT
>-|-|TRBJ1-1|TRBV5-4
CASSPAMGTEAFF
TGTGCCAGCAGCCCCGCAATGGGCACTGAAGCTTTCTTT
>-|-|TRBJ1-1|TRBV2
CAILLYDRNTEAFF
TGTGCCATCCTTCTCTACGACAGGAACACTGAAGCTTTCTTT
>-|-|TRBJ2-2|TRBV27
CASSFGGPGGELFF
TGTGCCAGCAGTTTTGGGGGGCCTGGCGGGGAGCTGTTTTTT
>-|TRBD2|TRBJ2-2|TRBV7-2
CASSRGLAGGINTGELFF
TGTGCCAGCAGCCGGGGACTAGCGGGGGGGATTAACACCGGGGAGCTGTTTTTT
>-|-|TRBJ1-6|TRBV5-4
CASSPPWTDQPRSLHF
TGTGCCAGCAGCCCACCATGGACGGACCAACCTAGATCCCTCCACTTT
>-|TRBD2|TRBJ2-7|TRBV10-3
CAISPGTSGYEQYF
TGTGCCATCAGTCCCGGGACTAGCGGTTACGAGCAGTACTTC
>-|TRBD2|TRBJ2-5|TRBV7-2
CASSPHWSSGDQETQYF
TGTGCCAGCAGCCCCCATTGGTCTAGCGGGGACCAAGAGACCCAGTACTTC
>-|-|TRBJ2-5|TRBV11-2
CASSFTKETQYF
TGTGCCAGCAGCTTCACTAAGGAGACCCAGTACTTC
>-|TRBD2|TRBJ2-1|TRBV7-9
CASSPGLAGVLNNEQFF
TGCGCCAGCAGCCCAGGACTAGCGGGAGTACTCAACAATGAGCAGTTCTTC
>-|TRBD2|TRBJ2-2|TRBV7-2
CASGAGAGGELFF
TGTGCCAGTGGAGCGGGGGCTGGTGGGGAGCTGTTTTTT
>-|-|TRBJ1-1|TRBV7-6
CASSRGQNTEAFF
TGTGCCAGCAGCCGAGGACAGAACACTGAAGCTTTCTTT
>-|-|TRBJ2-2|TRBV7-9
CASSLQGFGELFF
TGTGCCAGCAGCTTACAGGGGTTTGGGGAGCTGTTTTTT
>once|-|TRBJ2-2|TRBV9
CASSVDGLDSGELFF
TGTGCCAGCAGCGTAGATGGTTTGGACTCCGGGGAGCTGTTTTTT
>-|-|TRBJ2-1|TRBV6-9
CASSPYVAAEQFF
TGTGCCAGCAGTCCCTACGTAGCCGCTGAGCAGTTCTTC
>-|TRBD1|TRBJ2-7|TRBV7-6
CASSAGTGDYEQYF
TGTGCCAGCAGCGCCGGGACAGGGGACTACGAGCAGTACTTC
>-|-|TRBJ2-2|TRBV9
CASSSRQGPGELFF
TGTGCCAGCAGCTCCCGCCAGGGGCCCGGGGAGCTGTTTTTT
>-|-|TRBJ2-7|TRBV7-9
CASSLDTGSYEQYF
TGTGCCAGCAGCTTAGACACAGGGAGCTACGAGCAGTACTTC
>-|TRBD1|TRBJ2-7|TRBV7-6
CASSNRDRVDEQYF
TGTGCCAGCAGCAACCGGGACAGGGTAGACGAGCAGTACTTC
>-|-|TRBJ1-1|TRBV2
CASSRVEAFF
TGTGCCAGCAGTCGAGTTGAAGCTTTCTTT
>-|-|TRBJ2-6|TRBV7-8
CASEGGRGAGANVLAF
TGTGCCAGCGAGGGGGGACGGGGTGCTGGGGCCAACGTCCTGGCTTTC
>-|TRBD1|TRBJ1-2|TRBV5-4
CASSSSRDRAGHGYTF
TGTGCCAGCAGCTCCTCCCGGGACAGGGCAGGGCATGGCTACACCTTC
>once|TRBD2|TRBJ2-3|TRBV7-9
CASSSRSGGITNTQYF
TGTGCCAGCAGCTCCCGTAGCGGGGGAATCACTAATACGCAGTATTTT
>-|TRBD1|TRBJ2-1|TRBV11-3
CASSYRDRGPYNEQFF
TGTGCCAGCAGCTACCGGGACAGGGGCCCCTACAATGAGCAGTTCTTC
>-|-|TRBJ2-7|TRBV28
CASSSPDFGSEQYF
TGTGCCAGCAGCTCCCCGGACTTTGGTTCCGAGCAGTACTTC
>-|-|TRBJ2-3|TRBV9
CASEQVTDTQYF
TGTGCCAGCGAACAGGTCACAGATACGCAGTATTTT
>-|-|TRBJ2-7|TRBV5-1
CASSHEDGDGDEQYF
TGCGCCAGCAGCCACGAAGACGGGGACGGAGACGAGCAGTACTTC
>-|-|TRBJ1-4|TRBV12-2
CASRLAWEKLFF
TGTGCAAGTCGCTTAGCTTGGGAAAAACTGTTTTTT
>-|-|TRBJ2-3|TRBV28
CATLDTMTLTRGTDTQYF
TGTGCCACCCTGGACACCATGACTTTGACGAGGGGCACAGATACGCAGTATTTT
>once|-|TRBJ1-1|TRBV19
CASTDATFRMNTEAFF
TGTGCCAGTACCGATGCCACCTTCAGAATGAACACTGAAGCTTTCTTT
>-|-|TRBJ2-7|TRBV28
CANLASSYEQYF
TGTGCCAACCTCGCGAGCTCCTACGAGCAGTACTTC
>-|-|TRBJ2-7|TRBV19
CASSIVQGSSYEQYF
TGTGCCAGTAGTATAGTGCAGGGCAGCTCCTACGAGCAGTACTTC
>few|-|TRBJ1-1|TRBV2
CATPGGTNTEAFF
TGTGCCACCCCTGGTGGGACCAACACTGAAGCTTTCTTT
>-|-|TRBJ2-3|TRBV7-3
CASSPGTTSTDTQYF
TGTGCCAGCAGCCCCGGGACAACTAGCACAGATACGCAGTATTTT
>-|TRBD1|TRBJ2-3|TRBV30
CAWDPDSDRENTDTQYF
TGTGCCTGGGACCCGGATAGCGACAGGGAGAACACAGATACGCAGTATTTT
>-|-|TRBJ2-1|TRBV2
CASSVPPSSILNEQFF
TGTGCCAGCAGTGTGCCCCCCAGTAGCATCCTCAATGAGCAGTTCTTC
>-|-|TRBJ1-6|TRBV9
CASSAGGGLSDSPLHF
TGTGCCAGCAGCGCTGGGGGGGGGCTGAGCGATTCACCCCTCCACTTT
>-|-|TRBJ2-5|TRBV7-2
CASSLSGVETQYF
TGTGCCAGCAGCTTGTCGGGGGTAGAGACCCAGTACTTC
>-|-|TRBJ2-1|TRBV11-2
CASSLRDVERGQFF
TGTGCCAGCAGCCTGCGGGACGTCGAGAGGGGGCAGTTCTTC
>-|-|TRBJ2-1|TRBV6-1
CASSPRDEQFF
TGTGCCAGCAGCCCCAGGGATGAGCAGTTCTTC
>-|-|TRBJ2-7|TRBV7-3
CASSLGGFHEQYF
TGTGCCAGCAGCTTGGGGGGTTTCCACGAGCAGTACTTC
>-|TRBD2|TRBJ2-1|TRBV27
CASSFSLAGAYNEQFF
TGTGCCAGCAGTTTCTCACTAGCGGGGGCCTACAATGAGCAGTTCTTC
>-|-|TRBJ2-7|TRBV7-9
CASSLVVTEEQYF
TGTGCCAGCAGCTTAGTGGTTACGGAGGAGCAGTACTTC
>-|-|TRBJ1-4|TRBV28
CASSYRDATNEKLFF
TGTGCCAGCAGCTACAGGGATGCAACTAATGAAAAACTGTTTTTT
>-|TRBD2|TRBJ2-5|TRBV2
CASSESLAGILRETQYF
TGTGCCAGCAGTGAAAGCCTAGCGGGGATACTAAGAGAAACCCAGTACTTC
>-|-|TRBJ2-5|TRBV7-2
CASSLNVRLQETQYF
TGTGCCAGCAGCCTTAACGTGCGCCTCCAAGAGACCCAGTACTTC
>-|TRBD1|TRBJ1-5|TRBV28
CASSLGQRINQPQHF
TGTGCCAGCAGTCTGGGACAGAGAATAAATCAGCCCCAGCATTTT
>-|-|TRBJ1-1|TRBV4-1
CASSPKLGTSAFF
TGCGCCAGCAGCCCGAAGTTGGGGACAAGCGCTTTCTTT
>-|-|TRBJ2-1|TRBV27
CASSFDGDEQFF
TGTGCCAGCAGCTTTGACGGTGATGAGCAGTTCTTC
>-|-|TRBJ2-5|TRBV18
CASSPGREANQETQYF
TGTGCCAGCTCACCAGGGCGTGAGGCCAATCAAGAGACCCAGTACTTC
>-|-|TRBJ1-5|TRBV15
CATSRDQGSNQPQHF
TGTGCCACCAGCAGAGATCAAGGGAGCAATCAGCCCCAGCATTTT
>-|-|TRBJ2-7|TRBV2
CASSEAGASYEQYF
TGTGCCAGCAGTGAGGCAGGAGCTTCGTACGAGCAGTACTTC
>-|-|TRBJ2-2|TRBV4-1
CASSQPGQVYTGELFF
TGCGCCAGCAGCCAACCCGGACAAGTTTACACCGGGGAGCTGTTTTTT
>-|-|TRBJ2-4|TRBV5-3
CARSLVGGHSLAKNIQYF
TGTGCCAGAAGCTTGGTCGGGGGGCACAGTCTAGCCAAAAACATTCAGTACTTC
>-|TRBD1|TRBJ2-7|TRBV6-5
CASRRSGQGAYEQYF
TGTGCCAGCAGACGGTCGGGACAGGGGGCCTACGAGCAGTACTTC
>-|TRBD2|TRBJ2-2|TRBV6-1
CAGLAGVAGELFF
TGTGCCGGGCTAGCGGGAGTGGCCGGGGAGCTGTTTTTT